The next 14 T cell receptor beta chains were all read from a single sample in a study of blood T cell repertoires in COVID-19. TCRdb's copy holds only in-frame clones and misses some; the assay was immunoSEQ multiplex PCR. The data show about 50,000 clones, with less than 90% seen just once and around a quarter held by the top ten. Sequencing input: peripheral blood. Source of these receptors: a human donor in a cohort sampled during active COVID-19.

The chain carries TRBV9 and TRBJ1-5; the D gene is possibly TRBD1 (5 bases). Looked up from germline, CDR1 is SGDLS and CDR2 is YYNGEE. V dropped 1 base and J dropped 5 bases, with 13 bases sitting between them. The CDR3 is 15 residues long. The CDR3 loop is CASSVTPDSYQPQHF. As DNA, the CDR3 is TGTGCCAGCAGCGTAACCCCTGACAGTTATCAGCCCCAGCATTTT.

V is TRBV7-2 and J is TRBJ1-1; the D is unclear. This CDR3 has 14 amino acids. CDR1 and CDR2 from the germline V gene are SGHTA and FQGNSA. Trimming removed 6 bases from V and 1 base from J, with 12 bases in between. This chain's CDR3 is CASSHGRENTEAFF. The CDR3 DNA sequence: TGTGCCAGCAGTCATGGACGGGAGAACACTGAAGCTTTCTTT.

This chain links TRBV25-1 with TRBJ1-1; D is ambiguous. Germline lookup yields CDR1 MGHDK and CDR2 SYGVNS. Trimming removed 3 bases at V and 1 base at J, with 12 bases between. The CDR3 runs to 15 residues. The CDR3 DNA reads TGTGCCAGCAGTGAGGTCGCAGGCACGAACACTGAAGCTTTCTTT. Its translation is CASSEVAGTNTEAFF.

This clone came up once. The chain links TRBV6-5 to TRBJ2-1, with a possible D match to TRBD2 (6 bases). This CDR3 comprises 14 residues. Trimming took off 3 bases at V and 2 bases at J, with 8 bases between the two ends. Germline V gives CDR1 MNHEY, CDR2 SVGAGI. CDR3 in amino acids: CASSYGGAYNEQFF. DNA for the CDR3: TGTGCCAGCAGTTATGGAGGGGCCTACAATGAGCAGTTCTTC.

The V call is TRBV7-6, the J call TRBJ2-2, with 12 bases aligning to TRBD1. The length of the CDR3 is 14 residues. V dropped 3 bases and J dropped 8; count of bases not matched to a gene: 1. The germline gives CDR1 SGHVS, CDR2 FNYEAQ. The DNA for the CDR3 is TGTGCCAGCAGCTTGGGACAGGGGGCTGGGGAGCTGTTTTTT. Translating gives CASSLGQGAGELFF.

The V gene is TRBV3-1 (or the pseudogene TRBV3-2), the J gene TRBJ2-6; possible D gene TRBD1, 6 bases. CDR3 length: 15 amino acids. V was trimmed by 2 bases and J by 1 base, leaving 6 bases between them. Germline V lookup: CDR1 LGHDT, CDR2 YNNKEL (reference sequence). DNA for the CDR3: TGTGCCAGCAGCCAAACAGGGTCTGGGGCCAACGTCCTGACTTTC. It codes for CASSQTGSGANVLTF.

CDR3 nucleotide sequence: TGTGCCAGCAGCTACCTAGCGGGAGGGGGAGATACGCAGTATTTT. Amino acid sequence: CASSYLAGGGDTQYF. The genes are TRBV6-5 and TRBJ2-3, with 12 bases aligning to TRBD2. V shed 6 bases, J shed 5 bases, and the junction held 6 bases outside the gene matches. This CDR3 is 15 amino acids long. In germline, CDR1 is MNHEY, CDR2 SVGAGI.

This chain connects TRBV9 to TRBJ2-2; 9 nucleotides line up with TRBD1. Trimming removed 3 bases from V and 5 bases from J; junction bases left unmatched: 8. This CDR3 has 16 residues. CDR1 is SGDLS and CDR2 is YYNGEE in the germline V gene. CDR3 sequence reads: CASSADRGRLTGELFF. The CDR3, as DNA: TGTGCCAGCAGCGCGGACAGGGGACGCCTTACCGGGGAGCTGTTTTTT.

The chain combines TRBV4-2 with TRBJ1-1, with TRBD1 matching over 10 bases. Looked up from germline, CDR1 is LGHNA and CDR2 is YNFKEQ. CDR3 length: 13 amino acids. Trimming took 5 bases from V and 10 from J; bases not matched to a gene: 7. CDR3 sequence (DNA): TGTGCCAGCAGCTCAGACAGGGGGCGACTAGCTTTCTTT. It translates to CASSSDRGRLAFF.

This clone has a handful of counts. J is TRBJ1-1 and V is TRBV7-3; D may be TRBD1 (6 bases). V shed 6 bases and J shed 6 bases, with 17 bases lying between them. The germline CDR1 and CDR2 sequences are SGHTA and FQGTGA. The CDR3 has 14 amino acids. CDR3 sequence reads: CASSKTSGAAEAFF. The DNA for the CDR3 is TGTGCCAGCAGTAAGACTTCAGGGGCCGCTGAAGCTTTCTTT. Combining the CDR3 with reference TRBV7-3 and TRBJ1-1 gives the whole variable domain GAGVSQTPSNKVTEKGKYVELRCDPISGHTALYWYRQSLGQGPEFLIYFQGTGAADDSGLPNDRFFAVRPEGSVSTLKIQRTERGDSAVYLCASSKTSGAAEAFFGQGTRLTVV.

The gene calls are TRBV9 and TRBJ2-2; possible D gene TRBD1, 6 bases. The CDR3 has 15 residues. V lost 5 bases and J 1 base, leaving 12 bases between the germline ends. The germline CDR1 and CDR2 sequences are SGDLS and YYNGEE. CDR3 in DNA: TGTGCCAGCAGACCCCAGGGGCTGAACACCGGGGAGCTGTTTTTT. Translated: CASRPQGLNTGELFF.

This clone was observed once. J is TRBJ2-3 and V is TRBV18; a possible D gene is TRBD2 (5 bases). This CDR3 contains 13 residues. V dropped 2 bases and J dropped 4 bases, with 7 bases sitting between them. CDR1 and CDR2 from the germline V gene are KGHSH and LQKENI. CDR3 in DNA: TGTGCCAGCTCACCAGGGAGCGCAGATACGCAGTATTTT. It yields the protein CASSPGSADTQYF.

This clone was detected only once. The CDR3 loop is CASSSRVRGLTDTQYF. The CDR3 nucleotides read TGTGCCAGCAGCTCCCGGGTCCGGGGTCTTACAGATACGCAGTATTTT. This chain connects TRBV7-2 to TRBJ2-3; D might be TRBD2 (5 bases). Germline V CDR1 and CDR2: SGHTA, FQGNSA. V lost 4 bases and J lost 3, with 17 bases in between. The CDR3 loop spans 16 amino acids.

The chain links TRBV19 to TRBJ2-2; weak D call: TRBD2 (6 bases). V dropped 6 bases and J dropped 5 bases, with 19 bases sitting between them. The CDR3 spans 16 residues. CDR1 is LNHDA and CDR2 is SQIVND in the germline V gene (reference sequence). The CDR3 coding sequence is TGTGCCAGTAGGACTAGTTGGAGTAGCGATACCGGGGAGCTGTTTTTT. Its translation: CASRTSWSSDTGELFF. Using reference TRBV19 and TRBJ2-2 for the parts outside the CDR3, the full variable domain is DGGITQSPKYLFRKEGQNVTLSCEQNLNHDAMYWYRQDPGQGLRLIYYSQIVNDFQKGDIAEGYSVSREKKESFPLTVTSAQKNPTAFYLCASRTSWSSDTGELFFGEGSRLTVL.